This T cell receptor (beta chain) emerged from a study of chemoradiotherapy in HPV16-positive cancers. Study in general: Candidate HPV-specific T-cell clones and common TCR motifs came from functional assays in two HPV16-positive patients.

On this clone itself: Its antigen remains unknown.

Germline V gives CDR1 SGHNT, CDR2 YENEEA. The CDR3 contains 14 residues. V shed 6 bases and J 5 bases; nucleotides not matched to a gene: 5. Repeated repertoire sampling spanned the course of chemoradiotherapy. The repertoire was sequenced with immunoSEQ multiplex PCR; TCRdb's copy has only in-frame clones and lacks some. The data contain some 14,000 clones, around four fifths of them seen just once; the ten biggest clones take up around 1.2%. Study-wide results and caveats: During treatment, candidate HPV-specific clones and E7-related motifs expanded in tumor. The functional HPV-specific definition rests on just two HPV16-positive patients.

This TCR was sampled from a human donor with HPV-associated anogenital cancer. V gene TRBV11-3 combines with J gene TRBJ1-4; 8 bases map to TRBD1. The sample was acquired from a patient who underwent chemoradiotherapy. CDR3 residues: CASSGDRKNEKLFF. The CDR3 DNA follows: TGTGCCAGCAGTGGGGACAGGAAAAATGAAAAACTGTTTTTT.